The next 19 T cell receptor beta chains were all read from a single sample in a study of T cell responses to AZD1222 COVID-19 vaccine. Sequencing used immunoSEQ multiplex PCR; TCRdb keeps in-frame clones, though not all of them. The sample records about 140,000 clones, almost 95% being singletons. The sequences come from peripheral blood, collected on day 0 of AZD1222 vaccination. The receptors originated from an adult in good health.

This rearrangement joins TRBV10-1 to TRBJ1-1; no clear D gene. The CDR3 has 12 amino acids. The germline V gene encodes CDR1 WNHNN and CDR2 SYGVQD (reference sequence). With 7 bases removed from V and 3 bases from J, the gap between germline ends came to 9 bases. CDR3 sequence (DNA): TGCGCCAGCATACCCTCGGACACTGAAGCTTTCTTT. Protein product: CASIPSDTEAFF.

This sequence joins TRBV7-9 and TRBJ1-1, with no clear D. Per the germline V gene, CDR1 is SEHNR and CDR2 is FQNEAQ (reference sequence). The ends were cut back, 1 base at V and 8 bases at J, with 11 bases in the middle. This CDR3 is built from 13 residues. The CDR3 loop reads CASSLDMTLEAFF. CDR3 sequence (DNA): TGTGCCAGCAGCTTAGATATGACTTTGGAAGCTTTCTTT.

This sequence joins TRBV13 and TRBJ2-7; 7 nucleotides agree with TRBD1. With V trimmed by 4 bases and J by 6 bases, 9 bases remained unmatched. Germline V gene data show CDR1 as PRHDT and CDR2 as FYEKMQ (reference sequence). The CDR3 is 14 residues long. The CDR3 DNA sequence: TGTGCCAGCAGCTCCCAGGGACAGCTTCGCGAGCAGTACTTC. Protein product: CASSSQGQLREQYF.

The chain combines TRBV19 with TRBJ1-1, with D possibly being TRBD1 (6 bases). Trimming cost V 2 bases and J 1 base, with 14 bases left between them. The V gene's germline CDR1 is LNHDA and CDR2 SQIVND (reference sequence). The CDR3 consists of 16 residues. In nucleotides, the CDR3 is TGTGCCAGTAGTATAAACCGGGACATACAGAACACTGAAGCTTTCTTT. Protein: CASSINRDIQNTEAFF. Drawing the rest from reference TRBV19 and TRBJ1-1, the complete variable domain is DGGITQSPKYLFRKEGQNVTLSCEQNLNHDAMYWYRQDPGQGLRLIYYSQIVNDFQKGDIAEGYSVSREKKESFPLTVTSAQKNPTAFYLCASSINRDIQNTEAFFGQGTRLTVV.

The genes are TRBV5-1 and TRBJ1-6; no clear D. This CDR3 has 15 residues. The V end was cut by 1 base, the J end by 3 bases, with 8 bases between. The V gene's germline CDR1 is SGHRS and CDR2 YFSETQ. The CDR3 loop is CASSLNPDYNSPLHF. The DNA for the CDR3 is TGCGCCAGCAGCTTGAATCCCGACTATAATTCACCCCTCCACTTT.

The genes are TRBV9 and TRBJ2-3; D is undetermined. The CDR3 contains 13 residues. Trimming took 5 bases from V and 2 from J, leaving 9 bases between them. CDR1 SGDLS and CDR2 YYNGEE come from the germline V gene. CDR3 DNA: TGTGCCAGCAGTGAAGGGCTCACAGATACGCAGTATTTT. Protein: CASSEGLTDTQYF.

The chain is built from TRBV19 and TRBJ1-6, with 8 bases lining up with TRBD1. Losses at the gene ends were 6 bases for V and 4 bases for J; bases not matched to a gene: 5. The CDR3 has 15 amino acids. The germline V gene encodes CDR1 LNHDA and CDR2 SQIVND (reference sequence). In DNA, the CDR3 is TGTGCCAGTAGGAGCGGACAGGGATATAATTCACCCCTCCACTTT. Residues: CASRSGQGYNSPLHF. Full variable domain (outside the CDR3, taken from reference TRBV19 and TRBJ1-6): DGGITQSPKYLFRKEGQNVTLSCEQNLNHDAMYWYRQDPGQGLRLIYYSQIVNDFQKGDIAEGYSVSREKKESFPLTVTSAQKNPTAFYLCASRSGQGYNSPLHFGNGTRLTVT.

The gene calls are TRBV5-6 and TRBJ2-3; TRBD1 is a possible D gene (6 bases). Trimming removed 4 bases from V and 2 bases from J, with 26 bases in between. The CDR3 has 19 amino acids. CDR1 and CDR2 (germline): SGHDT, YYEEEE. CDR3 nucleotides: TGTGCCAGCAGCATAACCAGGACATTCACAGGGACCGTCACAGATACGCAGTATTTT. Translated: CASSITRTFTGTVTDTQYF.

J is TRBJ1-1 and V is TRBV29-1; 8 bases agree with TRBD1. Germline V gives CDR1 SQVTM, CDR2 ANQGSEA. Germline trimming cut 5 bases from V and 3 bases from J; bases unmatched to any gene: 11. The CDR3 is 15 residues long. The CDR3: CSVKTRTGRDTEAFF. The CDR3 DNA sequence: TGCAGCGTTAAAACCCGGACAGGGCGCGACACTGAAGCTTTCTTT.

The chain joins TRBV29-1 to TRBJ2-7; a weak D match, TRBD1 (5 bases). Germline lookup yields CDR1 SQVTM and CDR2 ANQGSEA. The CDR3 totals 12 residues. Deletions cut 6 bases from V and 0 bases from J, with 9 bases between. The CDR3 here is CSVQGSSYEQYF. CDR3 bases: TGCAGCGTGCAGGGAAGCTCCTACGAGCAGTACTTC.

The chain employs TRBV18 and TRBJ1-1, with D possibly TRBD1 on 5 matching bases. Trimming left V 4 bases short and J 3 bases short, with 15 bases between. The CDR3 consists of 15 residues. The germline CDR1 and CDR2 sequences are KGHSH and LQKENI. The CDR3 coding sequence is TGTGCCAGCTCACGGGCAGCCGGGGGGGACACTGAAGCTTTCTTT. Amino acid sequence: CASSRAAGGDTEAFF.

The J gene is TRBJ2-7, the V gene TRBV5-1; TRBD2 matches 10 bases. CDR3 length equals 16 residues. J gave up 5 bases and V 7 bases, and 15 bases lay outside the gene matches. Germline CDR1 is SGHRS and CDR2 is YFSETQ. The CDR3 region has the DNA TGCGCCAGCCAAGTTCTTGGGCTAGCGGGAGACCACGAGCAGTACTTC. Amino acids: CASQVLGLAGDHEQYF.

This clone was counted a few times. The chain recombines TRBV5-8 with TRBJ1-2, with 8 bases that match TRBD1. Germline CDR1 and CDR2: SGHTS and YDEGEE. CDR3 length equals 17 residues. The junction had 11 bases not matched to a gene; V was cut back by 0 bases and J by 4 bases. The CDR3 reads CASSLVETGALGYGYTF. In DNA form, the CDR3 reads TGTGCCAGCAGCTTGGTGGAGACAGGGGCGTTAGGCTATGGCTACACCTTC.

The chain links TRBV19 to TRBJ2-2; D gene uncertain. The CDR3 has 14 amino acids. Trimming shortened V by 5 bases and J by 6 bases, and 13 bases separated the two germline ends. Germline-derived CDR1 and CDR2 are LNHDA and SQIVND (reference sequence). CDR3 DNA: TGTGCCAGTAGTGGCCGGGTAGTTTCCGGGGAGCTGTTTTTT. Translated, it gives CASSGRVVSGELFF.

The rearrangement joins TRBV30 to TRBJ1-2, with D perhaps TRBD1 (6 bases). Trimming took 0 bases from V and 2 from J, leaving 13 bases between them. The length of the CDR3 is 15 residues. Per germline, CDR1 GTSNPN and CDR2 SVGIG (reference sequence). CDR3: CAWSVRWTENYGYTF. The CDR3 nucleotides are TGTGCCTGGAGTGTACGTTGGACAGAGAACTATGGCTACACCTTC.

The chain links TRBV18 to TRBJ2-7, with TRBD2 as a possible D gene (6 bases). Trimming pared 3 bases from V and 3 bases from J, leaving 9 bases between. CDR1 is KGHSH, CDR2 LQKENI, per germline. This CDR3 region has 13 residues. The CDR3 here is CASSPRDFYEQYF. The CDR3 region has the DNA TGTGCCAGCTCACCCAGGGACTTCTACGAGCAGTACTTC.

The chain's CDR3 is CAWSTMNTEAFF. In DNA, the CDR3 is TGTGCCTGGAGTACGATGAACACTGAAGCTTTCTTT. The rearrangement links TRBV30 to TRBJ1-1; D call uncertain. V was clipped by 2 bases and J by 0 bases, with 4 bases between them. Germline lookup yields CDR1 GTSNPN and CDR2 SVGIG (reference sequence). The CDR3 loop spans 12 amino acids.

Note on this clone: This sample includes further DNA sequences coding for the same CDR3. This chain connects TRBV18 to TRBJ2-7; a weak D match, TRBD1 (5 bases). The V end lost 0 bases, the J end lost 2 bases, and 8 bases lay between the germline ends. The CDR3 totals 14 residues. CDR1 and CDR2 (germline): KGHSH, LQKENI. This chain's CDR3 is CASSPPPGTYEQYF. In nucleotides, the CDR3 is TGTGCCAGCTCACCACCGCCAGGGACCTACGAGCAGTACTTC.

The chain carries TRBV4-1 and TRBJ2-1; 7 nucleotides match TRBD2. The CDR3 is made up of 18 amino acids. Germline CDR1 and CDR2: MGHRA and YSYEKL. V shed 1 base, J shed 2 bases, and the junction held 11 bases outside the gene matches. CDR3 DNA: TGCGCCAGCAGCCAAGCGTGGCGGGAGTATGAAACCTACAATGAGCAGTTCTTC. Its translation is CASSQAWREYETYNEQFF.